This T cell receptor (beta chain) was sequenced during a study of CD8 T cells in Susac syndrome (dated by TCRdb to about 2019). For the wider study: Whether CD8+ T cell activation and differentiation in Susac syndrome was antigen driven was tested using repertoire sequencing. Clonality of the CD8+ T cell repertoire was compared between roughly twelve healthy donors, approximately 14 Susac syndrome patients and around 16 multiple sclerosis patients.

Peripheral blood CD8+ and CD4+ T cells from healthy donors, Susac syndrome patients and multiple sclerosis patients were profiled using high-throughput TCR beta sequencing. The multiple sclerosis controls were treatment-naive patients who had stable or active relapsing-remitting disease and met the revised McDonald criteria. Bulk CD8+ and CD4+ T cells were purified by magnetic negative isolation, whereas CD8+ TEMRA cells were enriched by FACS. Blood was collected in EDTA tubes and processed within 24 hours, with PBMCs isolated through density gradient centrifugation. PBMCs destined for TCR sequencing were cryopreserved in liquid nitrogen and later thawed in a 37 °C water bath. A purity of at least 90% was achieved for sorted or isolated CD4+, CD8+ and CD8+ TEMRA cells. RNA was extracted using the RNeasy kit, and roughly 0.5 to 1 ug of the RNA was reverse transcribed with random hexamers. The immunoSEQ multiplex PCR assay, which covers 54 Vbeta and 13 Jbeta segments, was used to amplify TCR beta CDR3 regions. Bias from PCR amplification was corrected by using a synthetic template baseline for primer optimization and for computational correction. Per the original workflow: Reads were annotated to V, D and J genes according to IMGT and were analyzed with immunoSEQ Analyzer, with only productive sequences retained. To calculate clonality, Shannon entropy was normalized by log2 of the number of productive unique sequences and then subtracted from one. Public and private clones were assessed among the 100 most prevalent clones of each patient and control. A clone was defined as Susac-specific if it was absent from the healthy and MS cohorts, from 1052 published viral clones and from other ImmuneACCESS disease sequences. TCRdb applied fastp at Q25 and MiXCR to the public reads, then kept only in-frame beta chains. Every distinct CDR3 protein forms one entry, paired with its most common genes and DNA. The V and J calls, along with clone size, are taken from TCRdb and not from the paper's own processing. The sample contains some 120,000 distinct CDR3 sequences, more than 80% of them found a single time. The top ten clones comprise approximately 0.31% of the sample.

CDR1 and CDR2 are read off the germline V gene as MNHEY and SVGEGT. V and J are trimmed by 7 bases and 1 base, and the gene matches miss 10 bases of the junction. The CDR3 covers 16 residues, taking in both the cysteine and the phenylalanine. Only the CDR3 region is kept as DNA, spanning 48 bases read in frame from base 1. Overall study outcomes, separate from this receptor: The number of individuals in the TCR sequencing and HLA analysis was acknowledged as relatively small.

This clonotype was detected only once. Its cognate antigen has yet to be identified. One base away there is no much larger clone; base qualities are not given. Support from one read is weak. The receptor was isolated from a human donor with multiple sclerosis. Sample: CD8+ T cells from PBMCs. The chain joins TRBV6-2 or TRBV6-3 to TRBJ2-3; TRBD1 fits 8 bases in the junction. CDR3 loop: CASNPTGVRGTDTQYF. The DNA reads TGTGCCAGCAACCCGACAGGGGTGCGGGGCACAGATACGCAGTATTTT.